Following are 23 T cell receptor beta chains from one sample sequenced in a study of Ad26.COV2.S vaccination and SARS-CoV-2 variants. Only in-frame clones appear in the TCRdb table, and some are missing; sequencing was by immunoSEQ multiplex PCR. The table lists around 370,000 clones, about 85% of them singletons, with roughly 3.1% in the top ten. Described treatment: 15 to 20 received Ad26.COV2.S at low or high dose, single or two shots; 5 received placebo; per-sample allocation not given. After the first vaccine or placebo injection, samples were drawn on day 63. The material sequenced was peripheral blood, taken in a trial of Ad26.COV2.S vaccine versus placebo. Receptors were obtained from a person between 18 and 60 years old who received the Ad26.COV2.S COVID-19 vaccine or a placebo.

The V call is TRBV5-1, the J call TRBJ2-7; TRBD2 aligns across 9 bases. Germline CDR1 reads SGHRS; CDR2 reads YFSETQ. There are 15 residues in the CDR3. The V gene end was trimmed by 0 bases and the J gene end by 4 bases; junction bases not matched to a gene: 5. CDR3 protein: CASSLALRGGYEQYF. CDR3 coding DNA: TGCGCCAGCAGCTTGGCGTTGCGGGGGGGTTACGAGCAGTACTTC.

The chain carries TRBV5-1 and TRBJ2-7, with 8 positions matching TRBD1. This CDR3 comprises 16 residues. After removal of 0 bases from V and 9 bases from J, the junction contained 14 bases not matched to a gene. From germline, CDR1 is SGHRS and CDR2 YFSETQ. CDR3 bases: TGCGCCAGCAGCTTGGTAACAGGGGGAAAGGTTAATGTGCAGTACTTC. Protein: CASSLVTGGKVNVQYF.

In its sample, this clone was seen a few times. V gene TRBV10-2 combines with J gene TRBJ1-5; D call uncertain. The germline CDR1 and CDR2 sequences are WSHSY and SAAADI. This CDR3 contains 13 residues. Trimming shortened V by 3 bases and J by 4 bases, and 7 bases separated the two germline ends. DNA of the CDR3: TGCGCCAGCAGTGACAGGTTGAATCAGCCCCAGCATTTT. Translating it yields CASSDRLNQPQHF.

V is TRBV7-2 and J is TRBJ1-6; TRBD1 aligns across 7 bases. The germline V gene encodes CDR1 SGHTA and CDR2 FQGNSA. There are 18 residues in the CDR3. The trim removed 3 bases at V and 5 bases at J, leaving 13 bases unmatched. The CDR3: CASSFGTERFSHNSPLHF. DNA of the CDR3: TGTGCCAGCAGCTTCGGGACAGAAAGGTTCAGCCATAATTCACCCCTCCACTTT. The entire variable domain, with the rest obtained from reference TRBV7-2 and TRBJ1-6, is as follows: GAGVSQSPSNKVTEKGKDVELRCDPISGHTALYWYRQSLGQGLEFLIYFQGNSAPDKSGLPSDRFSAERTGGSVSTLTIQRTQQEDSAVYLCASSFGTERFSHNSPLHFGNGTRLTVT.

This clone was observed a single time. The chain links TRBV3-1 (or the pseudogene TRBV3-2) to TRBJ1-6; D is possibly TRBD1 (5 bases). This CDR3 region has 14 residues. V lost 2 bases, J lost 7 bases, and 9 bases lay in between. Per the germline V gene, CDR1 is LGHDT and CDR2 is YNNKEL (reference sequence). CDR3 residues: CASSQRDGNSPLHF. CDR3 DNA sequence: TGTGCCAGCAGCCAAAGGGACGGGAATTCACCCCTCCACTTT.

As DNA, the CDR3 is TGTGCCAGCAGTGAGGACAGGTCTCGAAACATTCAGTACTTC. As protein: CASSEDRSRNIQYF. The genes are TRBV6-1 and TRBJ2-4, with 7 bases matching TRBD1. With 3 bases clipped from V and 6 bases from J, the junction kept 5 bases outside the gene matches. The CDR3 runs 14 residues. Germline CDR1 MNHNS, CDR2 SASEGT.

This clone was counted once. This sequence joins TRBV4-1 and TRBJ2-5, with 7 bases lining up with TRBD1. Per the germline V gene, CDR1 is MGHRA and CDR2 is YSYEKL. The V gene end was trimmed by 3 bases and the J gene end by 3 bases; junction bases not matched to a gene: 4. This CDR3 is built from 14 residues. This CDR3 reads CASSQGQSKETQYF. The CDR3 nucleotides read TGCGCCAGCAGCCAGGGACAGTCAAAAGAGACCCAGTACTTC.

The chain is built from TRBV20-1 and TRBJ2-7; tentative D call: TRBD1 (5 bases). Germline V gives CDR1 DFQATT, CDR2 SNEGSKA (reference sequence). Trimming cost V 3 bases and J 0 bases, with 12 bases left between them. The CDR3 loop spans 14 amino acids. The CDR3 region has the DNA TGCAGTGCTAGTTGGACACCTAGCTCCTACGAGCAGTACTTC. It is translated as CSASWTPSSYEQYF.

The chain carries TRBV27 and TRBJ2-1; D remains unclear. Germline CDR1 MNHEY, CDR2 SMNVEV (reference sequence). Trimming cost V 2 bases and J 8 bases, with 7 bases left between them. This CDR3 has 12 residues. The CDR3 is CASSLPSYEQFF. The CDR3 DNA sequence: TGTGCCAGCAGTTTACCCAGCTATGAGCAGTTCTTC.

The chain is built from TRBV10-3 and TRBJ2-5; D is uncertain. V lost 5 bases to trimming and J lost 2 bases, with 0 bases between them. The CDR3 runs 10 residues. The germline gives CDR1 ENHRY, CDR2 SYGVKD. CDR3 residues: CAISQETQYF. Here the CDR3 DNA reads TGTGCCATCAGTCAAGAGACCCAGTACTTC.

The chain uses TRBV4-1 and TRBJ2-5; D remains unclear. Trimming removed 0 bases at V and 5 bases at J, with 13 bases between. Germline lookup yields CDR1 MGHRA and CDR2 YSYEKL. The CDR3 contains 15 residues. The CDR3 coding sequence is TGCGCCAGCAGCCAAGATCGACCTGCCGTGGAGACCCAGTACTTC. It specifies CASSQDRPAVETQYF.

The chain couples TRBV6-5 to TRBJ2-1, with D hard to call. Germline values: CDR1 MNHEY, CDR2 SVGAGI. V dropped 2 bases and J dropped 8 bases, with 13 bases sitting between them. The CDR3 length is 14 residues. The chain's CDR3 is CASSYRRPMDEQFF. Here the CDR3 DNA reads TGTGCCAGCAGTTACCGACGCCCTATGGATGAGCAGTTCTTC.

The rearrangement uses TRBV29-1 and TRBJ2-7; 7 positions agree with TRBD1. The junction had 8 bases not matched to a gene; V was cut back by 7 bases and J by 2 bases. Germline V gene sequence: CDR1 SQVTM, CDR2 ANQGSEA. The CDR3 length is 13 residues. DNA of the CDR3: TGCAGCGCAAATTTAGGGACAGCCTACGAGCAGTACTTC. The encoded protein is CSANLGTAYEQYF.

V gene TRBV28 combines with J gene TRBJ1-2; D is ambiguous. Per the germline V gene, CDR1 is MDHEN and CDR2 is SYDVKM. Deletions cut 5 bases from V and 5 bases from J, with 15 bases between. The CDR3 runs to 14 residues. As DNA, the CDR3 is TGTGCCAGCAGTCCCCCCGGACCTGGGTATGGCTACACCTTC. Encoded protein: CASSPPGPGYGYTF.

The J gene is TRBJ2-1, the V gene TRBV3-1 (or the pseudogene TRBV3-2); possibly TRBD2 for D (5 bases). The CDR3 spans 13 residues. Germline loops: CDR1 LGHDT, CDR2 YNNKEL (reference sequence). V shed 7 bases and J shed 7 bases, with 14 bases lying between them. The CDR3 sequence is CASTRGEGNEQFF. Written as DNA, the CDR3 is TGTGCCAGCACCCGGGGAGAGGGAAATGAGCAGTTCTTC.

This clone has a handful of counts. The J gene is TRBJ2-5, the V gene TRBV2, with TRBD2 identical over 12 bases. The trim removed 7 bases at V and 2 bases at J, leaving 8 bases unmatched. This CDR3 is 16 amino acids long. Germline V CDR1 and CDR2: SNHLY, FYNNEI. Written as DNA, the CDR3 is TGTGCCAGCAAGCGGCTAGCGGGGGGGCAACAAGAGACCCAGTACTTC. This codes for CASKRLAGGQQETQYF. The full variable domain, completed using reference TRBV2 and TRBJ2-5, is EPEVTQTPSHQVTQMGQEVILRCVPISNHLYFYWYRQILGQKVEFLVSFYNNEISEKSEIFDDQFSVERPDGSNFTLKIRSTKLEDSAMYFCASKRLAGGQQETQYFGPGTRLLVL.

The CDR3 DNA is TGTGCCAGCAGCGCCCCGGACAGGGTCTACGAGCAGTACTTC. Protein: CASSAPDRVYEQYF. The chain links TRBV5-4 to TRBJ2-7; 8 bases are shared with TRBD1. This CDR3 is 14 amino acids long. With V trimmed by 4 bases and J by 3 bases, 6 bases remained unmatched. Germline V gene sequence: CDR1 SGHNT, CDR2 YYREEE (reference sequence).

The CDR3: CASSGTSGIYEQYF. The DNA for the CDR3 is TGTGCCAGCAGTGGGACTAGCGGGATCTACGAGCAGTACTTC. This chain links TRBV6-2 or TRBV6-3 with TRBJ2-7; TRBD2 aligns across 13 bases. The CDR3 runs 14 residues. Germline CDR1 is MNHEY and CDR2 is SVGEGT. With V trimmed by 5 bases and J by 3 bases, 1 base remained unmatched.

The chain recombines TRBV7-9 with TRBJ2-3, with 8 bases matching TRBD1. CDR3 size: 16 residues. In germline, CDR1 is SEHNR, CDR2 FQNEAQ (reference sequence). V gave up 4 bases and J gave up 4 bases; unmatched junction bases: 10. CDR3 protein: CASSSDTGGRADTQYF. The CDR3 bases are TGTGCCAGCAGCTCGGACACAGGGGGAAGAGCAGATACGCAGTATTTT. Full variable domain (outside the CDR3, taken from reference TRBV7-9 and TRBJ2-3): DTGVSQNPRHKITKRGQNVTFRCDPISEHNRLYWYRQTLGQGPEFLTYFQNEAQLEKSRLLSDRFSAERPKGSFSTLEIQRTEQGDSAMYLCASSSDTGGRADTQYFGPGTRLTVL.

The chain carries TRBV29-1 and TRBJ1-1; D is ambiguous. The CDR3 extends over 13 amino acids. In germline, CDR1 is SQVTM, CDR2 ANQGSEA. The CDR3 reads CTTYKTMNTEAFF. In nucleotides, the CDR3 is TGCACCACCTACAAAACCATGAACACTGAAGCTTTCTTT.

This clone was detected many times. Here the CDR3 reads CASSLSRSSYEQYF. In DNA form, the CDR3 reads TGTGCCAGCAGTTTATCCCGGAGCTCCTACGAGCAGTACTTC. The rearrangement joins TRBV27 to TRBJ2-7; D gene ambiguous. The germline V gene has CDR1 MNHEY and CDR2 SMNVEV (reference sequence). This CDR3 spans 14 amino acids. With 0 bases removed from V and 0 bases from J, the gap between germline ends came to 6 bases.

This rearrangement joins TRBV6-5 to TRBJ1-1; D is unclear. The CDR3 has 13 amino acids. The V end lost 6 bases, the J end lost 1 base, and 9 bases lay between the germline ends. Germline values: CDR1 MNHEY, CDR2 SVGAGI. CDR3 loop: CASSPITNTEAFF. The DNA of the CDR3 is TGTGCCAGCAGCCCCATTACGAACACTGAAGCTTTCTTT.

The V call is TRBV28, the J call TRBJ2-5; D possibly matches TRBD1 or TRBD2 (5 bases each). Germline values: CDR1 MDHEN, CDR2 SYDVKM. There are 14 residues in the CDR3. V was pared by 3 bases and J by 5 bases, with 13 bases between. CDR3 DNA: TGTGCCAGCAGTTTTTCCCGGGGCTCGGAGACCCAGTACTTC. Amino acids: CASSFSRGSETQYF.